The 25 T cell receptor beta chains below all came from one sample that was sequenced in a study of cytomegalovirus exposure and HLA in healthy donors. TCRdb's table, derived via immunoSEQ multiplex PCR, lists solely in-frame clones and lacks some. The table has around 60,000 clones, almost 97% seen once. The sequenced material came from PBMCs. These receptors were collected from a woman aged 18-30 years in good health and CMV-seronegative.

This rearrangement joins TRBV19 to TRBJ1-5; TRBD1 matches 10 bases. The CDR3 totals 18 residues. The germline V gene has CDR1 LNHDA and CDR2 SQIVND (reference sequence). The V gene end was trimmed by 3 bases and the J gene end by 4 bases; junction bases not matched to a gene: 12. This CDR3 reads CASSMPERGQGFNQPQHF. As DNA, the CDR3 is TGTGCCAGTAGTATGCCGGAAAGGGGACAGGGGTTTAATCAGCCCCAGCATTTT. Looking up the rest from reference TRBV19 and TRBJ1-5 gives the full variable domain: DGGITQSPKYLFRKEGQNVTLSCEQNLNHDAMYWYRQDPGQGLRLIYYSQIVNDFQKGDIAEGYSVSREKKESFPLTVTSAQKNPTAFYLCASSMPERGQGFNQPQHFGDGTRLSIL.

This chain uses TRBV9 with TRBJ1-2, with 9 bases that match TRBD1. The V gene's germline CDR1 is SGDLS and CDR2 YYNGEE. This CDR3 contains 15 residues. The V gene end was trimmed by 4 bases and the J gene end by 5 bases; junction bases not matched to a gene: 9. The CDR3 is CASSRTGTGSYGYTF. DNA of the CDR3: TGTGCCAGCAGCCGTACCGGGACAGGGAGTTATGGCTACACCTTC.

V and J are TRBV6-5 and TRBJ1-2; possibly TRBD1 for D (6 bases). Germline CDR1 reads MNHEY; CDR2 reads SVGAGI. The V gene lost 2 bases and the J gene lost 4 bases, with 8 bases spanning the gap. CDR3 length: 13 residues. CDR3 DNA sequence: TGTGCCAGCAGTTACACAGGGACCTATGGCTACACCTTC. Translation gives CASSYTGTYGYTF.

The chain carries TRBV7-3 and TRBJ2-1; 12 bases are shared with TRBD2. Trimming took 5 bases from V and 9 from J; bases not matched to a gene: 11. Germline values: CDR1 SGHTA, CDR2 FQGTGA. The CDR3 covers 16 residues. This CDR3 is CASSPIPGLAGGEQFF. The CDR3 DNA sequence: TGTGCCAGCAGCCCGATTCCGGGACTAGCGGGCGGTGAGCAGTTCTTC.

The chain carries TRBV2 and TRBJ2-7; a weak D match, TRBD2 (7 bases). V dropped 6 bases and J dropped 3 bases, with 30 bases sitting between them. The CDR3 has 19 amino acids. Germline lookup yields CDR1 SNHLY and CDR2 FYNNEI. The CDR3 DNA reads TGTGCCAGCAGAGACAGGCGGGCTAGCGGCACTGACGGCCTCTACGAGCAGTACTTC. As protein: CASRDRRASGTDGLYEQYF.

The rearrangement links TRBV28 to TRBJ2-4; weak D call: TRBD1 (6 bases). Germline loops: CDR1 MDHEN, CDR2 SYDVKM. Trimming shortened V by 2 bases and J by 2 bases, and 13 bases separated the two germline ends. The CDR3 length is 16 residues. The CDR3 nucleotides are TGTGCCAGCAGTTTACCCGGACAGCCCTCCAAAAACATTCAGTACTTC. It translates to CASSLPGQPSKNIQYF.

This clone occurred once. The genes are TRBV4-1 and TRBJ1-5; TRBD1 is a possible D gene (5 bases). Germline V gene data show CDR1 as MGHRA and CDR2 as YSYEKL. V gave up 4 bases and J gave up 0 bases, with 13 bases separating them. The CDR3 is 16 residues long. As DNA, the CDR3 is TGCGCCAGCAGCCGGGAATCCAGGGCTAGCAATCAGCCCCAGCATTTT. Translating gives CASSRESRASNQPQHF.

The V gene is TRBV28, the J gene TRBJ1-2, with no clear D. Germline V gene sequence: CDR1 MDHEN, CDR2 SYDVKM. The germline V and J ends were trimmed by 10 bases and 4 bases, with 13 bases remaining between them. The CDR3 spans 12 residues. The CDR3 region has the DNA TGTGCCACCCCCGGCGGCAGCTATGGCTACACCTTC. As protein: CATPGGSYGYTF.

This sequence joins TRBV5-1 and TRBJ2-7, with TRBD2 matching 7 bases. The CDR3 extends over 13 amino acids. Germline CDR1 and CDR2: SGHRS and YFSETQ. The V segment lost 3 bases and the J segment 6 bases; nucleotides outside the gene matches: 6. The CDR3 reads CASSWGGSVEQYF. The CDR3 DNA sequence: TGCGCCAGCAGCTGGGGAGGGTCCGTCGAGCAGTACTTC.

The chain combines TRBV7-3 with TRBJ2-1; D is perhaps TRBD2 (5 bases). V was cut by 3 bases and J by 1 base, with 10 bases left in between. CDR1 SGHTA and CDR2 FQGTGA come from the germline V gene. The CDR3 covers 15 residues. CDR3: CASSLVGDSYNEQFF. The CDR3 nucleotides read TGTGCCAGCAGCTTGGTGGGAGATTCCTACAATGAGCAGTTCTTC.

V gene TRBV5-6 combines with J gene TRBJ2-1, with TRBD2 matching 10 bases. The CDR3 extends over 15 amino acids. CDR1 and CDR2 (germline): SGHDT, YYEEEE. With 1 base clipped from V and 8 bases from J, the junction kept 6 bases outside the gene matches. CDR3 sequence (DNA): TGTGCCAGCAGCTTGTGGTTAGCGGGGGGCTATGAGCAGTTCTTC. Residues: CASSLWLAGGYEQFF.

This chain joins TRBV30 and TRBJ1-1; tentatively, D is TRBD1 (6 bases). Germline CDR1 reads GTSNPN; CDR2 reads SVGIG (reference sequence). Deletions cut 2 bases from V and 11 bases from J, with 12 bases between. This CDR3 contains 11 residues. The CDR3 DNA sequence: TGTGCCTGGAGTAACAGGGTGGGGGCTTTCTTT. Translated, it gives CAWSNRVGAFF.

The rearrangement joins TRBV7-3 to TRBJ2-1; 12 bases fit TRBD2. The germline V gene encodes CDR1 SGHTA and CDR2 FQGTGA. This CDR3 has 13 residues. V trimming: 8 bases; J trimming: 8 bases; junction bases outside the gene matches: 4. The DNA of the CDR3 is TGTGCCAGCGGTCTAGCGGGAGGGGATGAGCAGTTCTTC. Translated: CASGLAGGDEQFF.

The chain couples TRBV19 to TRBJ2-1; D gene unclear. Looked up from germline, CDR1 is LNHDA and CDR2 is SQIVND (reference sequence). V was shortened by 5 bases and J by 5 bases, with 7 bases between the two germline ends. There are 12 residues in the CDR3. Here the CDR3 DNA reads TGTGCCAGTAGTGTTGTAGACAATGAGCAGTTCTTC. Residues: CASSVVDNEQFF.

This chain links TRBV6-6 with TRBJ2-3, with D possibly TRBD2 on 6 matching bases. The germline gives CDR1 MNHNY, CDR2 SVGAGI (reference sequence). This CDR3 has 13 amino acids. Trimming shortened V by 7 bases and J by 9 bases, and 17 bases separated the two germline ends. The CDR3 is CASTGGTLGTQYF. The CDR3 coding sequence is TGTGCCAGCACGGGCGGGACCTTGGGGACGCAGTATTTT.

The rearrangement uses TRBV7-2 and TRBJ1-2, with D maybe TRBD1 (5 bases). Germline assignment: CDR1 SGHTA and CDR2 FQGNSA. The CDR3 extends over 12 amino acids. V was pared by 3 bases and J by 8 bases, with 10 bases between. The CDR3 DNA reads TGTGCCAGCAGCTTGGGGCAGATGGGCTACACCTTC. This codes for CASSLGQMGYTF.

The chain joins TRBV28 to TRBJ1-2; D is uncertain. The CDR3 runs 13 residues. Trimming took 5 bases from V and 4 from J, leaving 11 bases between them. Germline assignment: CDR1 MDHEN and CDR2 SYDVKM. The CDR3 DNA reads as TGTGCCAGCAGTCCCTCCTCTTTCTATGGCTACACCTTC. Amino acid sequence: CASSPSSFYGYTF.

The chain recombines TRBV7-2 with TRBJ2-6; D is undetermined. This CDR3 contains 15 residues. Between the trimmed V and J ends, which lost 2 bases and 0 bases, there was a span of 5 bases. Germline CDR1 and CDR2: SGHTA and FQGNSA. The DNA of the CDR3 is TGTGCCAGCAGCTTATATCTCTCTGGGGCCAACGTCCTGACTTTC. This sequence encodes CASSLYLSGANVLTF.

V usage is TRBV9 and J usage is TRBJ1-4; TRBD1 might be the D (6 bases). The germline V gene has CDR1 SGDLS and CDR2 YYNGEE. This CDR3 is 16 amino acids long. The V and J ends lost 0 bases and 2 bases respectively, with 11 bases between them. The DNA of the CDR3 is TGTGCCAGCAGCGTAGGCGCAGGGGCGACTAATGAAAAACTGTTTTTT. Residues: CASSVGAGATNEKLFF.

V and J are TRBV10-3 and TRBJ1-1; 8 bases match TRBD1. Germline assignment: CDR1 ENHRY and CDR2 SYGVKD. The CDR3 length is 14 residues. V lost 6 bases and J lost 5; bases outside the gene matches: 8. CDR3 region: CAIRETGAFTEAFF. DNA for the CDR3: TGTGCCATCAGGGAGACAGGGGCCTTTACTGAAGCTTTCTTT.

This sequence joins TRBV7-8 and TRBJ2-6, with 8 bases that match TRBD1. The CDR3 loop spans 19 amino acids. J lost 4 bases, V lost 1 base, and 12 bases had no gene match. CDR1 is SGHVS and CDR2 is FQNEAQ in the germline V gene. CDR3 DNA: TGTGCCAGCAGCTTAGGGCGGGGCAGGGGGCGGACGGGGGCCAACGTCCTGACTTTC. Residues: CASSLGRGRGRTGANVLTF.

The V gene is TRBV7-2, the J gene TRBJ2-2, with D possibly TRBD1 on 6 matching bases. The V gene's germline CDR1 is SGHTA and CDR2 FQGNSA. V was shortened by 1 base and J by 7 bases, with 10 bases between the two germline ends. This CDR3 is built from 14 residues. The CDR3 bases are TGTGCCAGCAGCTTAGTGGGGGCTGGCGGGGAGCTGTTTTTT. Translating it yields CASSLVGAGGELFF.

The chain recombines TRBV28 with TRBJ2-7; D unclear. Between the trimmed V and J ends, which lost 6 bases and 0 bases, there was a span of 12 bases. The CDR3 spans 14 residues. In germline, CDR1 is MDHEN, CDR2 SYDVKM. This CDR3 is CASSRSWSSYEQYF. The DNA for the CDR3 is TGTGCCAGCAGCCGCAGTTGGAGCTCCTACGAGCAGTACTTC. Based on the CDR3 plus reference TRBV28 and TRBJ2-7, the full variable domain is DVKVTQSSRYLVKRTGEKVFLECVQDMDHENMFWYRQDPGLGLRLIYFSYDVKMKEKGDIPEGYSVSREKKERFSLILESASTNQTSMYLCASSRSWSSYEQYFGPGTRLTVT.

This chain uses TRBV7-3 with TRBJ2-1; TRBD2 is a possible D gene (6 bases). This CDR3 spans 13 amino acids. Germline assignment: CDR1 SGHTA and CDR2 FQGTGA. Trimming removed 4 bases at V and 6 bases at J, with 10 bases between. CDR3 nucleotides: TGTGCCAGCAGCTCCACTAGCTTCAATGAGCAGTTCTTC. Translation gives CASSSTSFNEQFF.

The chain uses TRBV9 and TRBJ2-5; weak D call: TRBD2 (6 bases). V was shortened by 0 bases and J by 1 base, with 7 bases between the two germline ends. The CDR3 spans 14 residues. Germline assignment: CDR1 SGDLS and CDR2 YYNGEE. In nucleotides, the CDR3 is TGTGCCAGCAGCGTAGCGGGAGCCCAAGAGACCCAGTACTTC. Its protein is CASSVAGAQETQYF. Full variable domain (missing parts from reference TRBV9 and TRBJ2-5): DSGVTQTPKHLITATGQRVTLRCSPRSGDLSVYWYQQSLDQGLQFLIQYYNGEERAKGNILERFSAQQFPDLHSELNLSSLELGDSALYFCASSVAGAQETQYFGPGTRLLVL.